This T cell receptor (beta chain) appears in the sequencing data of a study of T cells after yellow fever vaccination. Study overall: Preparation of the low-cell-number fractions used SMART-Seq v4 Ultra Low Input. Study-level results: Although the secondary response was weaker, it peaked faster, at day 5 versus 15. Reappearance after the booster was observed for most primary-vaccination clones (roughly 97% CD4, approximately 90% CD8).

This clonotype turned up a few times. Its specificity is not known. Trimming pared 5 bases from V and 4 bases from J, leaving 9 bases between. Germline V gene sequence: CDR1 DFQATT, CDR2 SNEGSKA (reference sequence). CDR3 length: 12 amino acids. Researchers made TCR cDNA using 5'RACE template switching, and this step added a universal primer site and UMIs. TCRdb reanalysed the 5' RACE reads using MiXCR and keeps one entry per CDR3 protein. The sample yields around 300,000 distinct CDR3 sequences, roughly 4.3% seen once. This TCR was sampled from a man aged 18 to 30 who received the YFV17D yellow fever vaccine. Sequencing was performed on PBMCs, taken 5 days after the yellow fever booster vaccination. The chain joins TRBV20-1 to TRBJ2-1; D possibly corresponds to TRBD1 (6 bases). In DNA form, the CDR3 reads TGCAGTGCTTTTACAGGGTACAATGAGCAGTTCTTC. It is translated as CSAFTGYNEQFF.